This T cell receptor (beta chain) emerged from a study of memory CD8 T cells in hepatitis C reinfection. Study at large: Pre-reinfection sampling occurred 55 to 20 weeks ahead of detected reinfection.

V trimming: 5 bases; J trimming: 5 bases; junction bases outside the gene matches: 6. Per germline, CDR1 SEHNR and CDR2 FQNEAQ (reference sequence). The CDR3 sequence is 14 residues long. Here immunoSEQ multiplex PCR was the method, and the copy in TCRdb shows in-frame clones only, minus some. The repertoire holds tens of thousands of clones, nearly 90% seen once, with roughly 1% in the top ten. The sample's time point: pre-reinfection, 55 to 20 weeks before reinfection detection. The sorted cells went straight to TCR sequencing with no prior in vitro expansion. The receptor was derived from a man aged 18-30 years with hepatitis C virus infection. Sequencing was done on a sample of naive CD8+ T cells sorted from blood. The V call is TRBV7-9, the J call TRBJ2-1; 7 nucleotides align to TRBD1. The DNA of the CDR3 is TGTGCCAGCAGCGCACAGGGGTTTAACAATGAGCAGTTCTTC. Protein product: CASSAQGFNNEQFF.